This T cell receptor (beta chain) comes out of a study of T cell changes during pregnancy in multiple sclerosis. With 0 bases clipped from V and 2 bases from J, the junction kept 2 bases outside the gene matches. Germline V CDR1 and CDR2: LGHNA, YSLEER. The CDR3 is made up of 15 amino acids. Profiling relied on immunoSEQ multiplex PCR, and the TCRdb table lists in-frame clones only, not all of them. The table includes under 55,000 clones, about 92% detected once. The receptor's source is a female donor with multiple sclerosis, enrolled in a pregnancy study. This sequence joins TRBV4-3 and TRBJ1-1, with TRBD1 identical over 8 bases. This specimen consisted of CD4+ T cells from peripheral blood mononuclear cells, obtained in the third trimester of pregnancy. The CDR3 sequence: CASSQDQGANTEAFF. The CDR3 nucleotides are TGCGCCAGCAGCCAAGACCAGGGGGCAAACACTGAAGCTTTCTTT.